This TCR beta chain stems from a study of cytomegalovirus exposure and HLA in healthy donors. V lost 0 bases and J lost 4; bases outside the gene matches: 10. Looked up from germline, CDR1 is SGHDN and CDR2 is FVKESK. This CDR3 is built from 19 residues. Libraries were prepared by immunoSEQ multiplex PCR; TCRdb keeps only in-frame clonotypes and omits some of them. The profile shows approximately 160,000 clones, roughly nine tenths of them singletons. The rearrangement joins TRBV14 to TRBJ1-6, with TRBD1 identical over 9 bases. This receptor was identified in a woman in her late teens or twenties in good health and CMV-seropositive. Sequencing was performed on PBMCs. This CDR3 is CASSQDRDRGGPYNSPLHF. CDR3 nucleotides: TGTGCCAGCAGCCAAGATCGTGACAGGGGGGGACCTTATAATTCACCCCTCCACTTT.